The source of this T cell receptor (beta chain) is a study of blood T cell repertoires in COVID-19. At the level of the study: There were acute and convalescent COVID-19 samples, and they came from the United States, Italy and Spain. From T cells, B-cell-depleted T cells, or PBMCs came the material, which was cDNA or gDNA.

Losses at the gene ends were 4 bases for V and 7 bases for J; bases not matched to a gene: 9. There are 14 residues in the CDR3. CDR1 and CDR2 (germline): SQVTM, ANQGSEA. Original analysis: Amplification of reference gene primers provided the estimated nucleated cell counts. The assay was immunoSEQ multiplex PCR, and TCRdb's table has in-frame clones only and misses some. V and J calls and clone size follow that table, whereas D and trimming were derived from the DNA. In the table there are nearly 80,000 clones, 65% to 85% of which are singletons. This clone was recorded a few times. The chain recombines TRBV29-1 with TRBJ2-1; 8 nucleotides match TRBD2. Sequencing used peripheral blood. The clonotype comes from a man between 45 and 60 years old with acute or convalescent COVID-19. CDR3 protein: CSVGELADYNEQFF. In DNA form, the CDR3 reads TGCAGCGTTGGAGAACTAGCGGACTATAATGAGCAGTTCTTC.